This T cell receptor beta chain is drawn from a study of response to subunit inactivated influenza vaccine. General study points: The authors proposed limited new T cell recruitment per seasonal influenza vaccination.

A note on this clonotype: No antigen is known for it.

TCRdb recomputed calls from the RT-PCR reads with MiXCR, one row per CDR3 protein. The sample has 490,000 or so distinct CDR3 sequences, 7.6% seen once; the top ten hold roughly 13%. The CDR3 extends over 14 amino acids. The V end lost 3 bases, the J end lost 6 bases, and 15 bases lay between the germline ends. Germline V gene lookup returns CDR1 ENHRY and CDR2 SYGVKD. This sample comprised PBMCs from blood, obtained 23 months after vaccination. The J gene is TRBJ2-7, the V gene TRBV10-3; either TRBD1 or TRBD2 may supply D (5 bases each). This TCR came from a man between 50 and 75 years old who received an inactivated influenza vaccine. CDR3 sequence (DNA): TGTGCCATCAGTGATAAGAGGGGACGGAGCGAGCAGTACTTC. This encodes CAISDKRGRSEQYF.